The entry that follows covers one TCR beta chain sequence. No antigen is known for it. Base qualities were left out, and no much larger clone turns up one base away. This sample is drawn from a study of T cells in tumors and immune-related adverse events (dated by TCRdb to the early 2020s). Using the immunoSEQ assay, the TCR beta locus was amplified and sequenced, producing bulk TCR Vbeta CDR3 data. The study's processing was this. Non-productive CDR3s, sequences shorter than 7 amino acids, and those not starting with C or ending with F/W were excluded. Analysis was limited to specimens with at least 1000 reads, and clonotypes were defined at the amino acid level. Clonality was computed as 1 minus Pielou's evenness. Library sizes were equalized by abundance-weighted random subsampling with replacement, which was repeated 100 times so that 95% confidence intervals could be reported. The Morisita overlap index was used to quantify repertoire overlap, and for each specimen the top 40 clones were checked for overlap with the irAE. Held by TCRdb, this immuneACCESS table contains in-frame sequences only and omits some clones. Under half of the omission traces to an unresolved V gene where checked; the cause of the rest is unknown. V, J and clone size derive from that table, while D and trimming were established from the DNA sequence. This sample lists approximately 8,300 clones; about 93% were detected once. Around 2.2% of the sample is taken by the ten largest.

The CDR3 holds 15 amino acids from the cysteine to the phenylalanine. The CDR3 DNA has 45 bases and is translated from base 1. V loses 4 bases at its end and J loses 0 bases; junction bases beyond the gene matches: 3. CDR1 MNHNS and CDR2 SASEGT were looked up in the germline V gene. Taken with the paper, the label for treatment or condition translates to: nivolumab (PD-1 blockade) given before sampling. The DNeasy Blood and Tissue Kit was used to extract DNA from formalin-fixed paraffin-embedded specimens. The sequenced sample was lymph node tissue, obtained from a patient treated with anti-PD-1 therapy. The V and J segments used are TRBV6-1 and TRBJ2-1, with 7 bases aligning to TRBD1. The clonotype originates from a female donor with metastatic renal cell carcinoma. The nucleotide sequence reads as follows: TGTGCCAGCAGTGCACAGGGGAGCTCCTACAATGAGCAGTTCTTC. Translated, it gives CASSAQGSSYNEQFF.